These T cell receptor beta chains were read from a single sample in a study of blood T cell repertoires in COVID-19. Clones were sequenced by immunoSEQ multiplex PCR, and TCRdb holds only the in-frame ones, with some missing. Of roughly 440,000 clones listed, about 87% are singletons. Sequenced input: peripheral blood. The receptors were sampled from a woman aged 50 to 65 with COVID-19, enrolled during active disease. The conserved cysteine and the conserved F or W are not part of the CDR3 here.

j_call cdr3_length v_call cdr3_aa
TRBJ1-5 13 TRBV6-5 ASSPGTGGGQPQH
TRBJ1-5 13 TRBV28 ASSFRVGTDQPQH
TRBJ1-1 13 TRBV18 ASSGGTDLNTEAF
TRBJ1-1 11 TRBV11-3 ASSQFLNTEAF
TRBJ1-5 10 TRBV19 ASRGAGQPQH
TRBJ2-5 13 TRBV24-1 ATSDLVGGRETQY
TRBJ1-3 11 TRBV12-3/TRBV12-4 ASRQGAGNTIY
TRBJ2-7 11 TRBV5-1 ASSYSWAYEQY
TRBJ1-3 9 TRBV5-1 AFRVGNTIY
TRBJ1-2 12 TRBV27 ASSSGTGGRGYT
TRBJ2-3 12 TRBV7-9 ASSFSGGTDTQY
TRBJ2-2 12 TRBV9 ASSLQGSTGELF
TRBJ1-1 10 TRBV30 AWSQAPTEAF
TRBJ2-1 11 TRBV9 ASNRAGGNEQF
TRBJ1-3 13 TRBV5-4 ASSLIGTAGNTIY
TRBJ1-1 12 TRBV6-5 ASSYGRGNTEAF
TRBJ2-2 11 TRBV15 ATSRARGGELF
TRBJ2-7 13 TRBV18 ASSPGQALFYEQY
TRBJ1-1 11 TRBV28 ASSLGGNTEAF
TRBJ2-5 12 TRBV24-1 ATSDAIGGETQY
TRBJ1-5 12 TRBV7-2 ASSWRHQDQPQH
TRBJ1-2 11 TRBV5-1 ASSLGQSYGYT
TRBJ2-7 12 TRBV15 ASNTGTGDYEQY
TRBJ2-7 11 TRBV3-1/TRBV3-2 ASSLEGAYEQY
TRBJ1-1 16 TRBV28 ASSYASRRRRRDTEAF
TRBJ2-1 14 TRBV4-2 ASSQDKAGGVDEQF
TRBJ1-4 13 TRBV2 ASSEDGTANEKLF
TRBJ1-1 13 TRBV6-5 ASRNLWSGVVEAF
TRBJ1-4 14 TRBV9 ASSPSRIQGVGGLF
TRBJ2-1 12 TRBV6-5 ASSSAGGPDEQF
TRBJ2-3 13 TRBV3-1/TRBV3-2 ASSQLGAHTDTQY
TRBJ2-3 14 TRBV18 ASSPGSGGPSYTQY
TRBJ1-2 11 TRBV27 ASSYLQGRGYT
TRBJ1-1 11 TRBV14 ASSQASSAEAF
TRBJ2-5 13 TRBV9 ASSVTDSPQETQY
TRBJ1-1 11 TRBV27 ASRGTAHTEAF
TRBJ1-1 13 TRBV5-5 ASSDSRTGHTEAF
TRBJ1-4 15 TRBV7-2 ASSLWEGSVTNEKLF
TRBJ2-4 8 TRBV12-5 ASGDRIQY
TRBJ2-3 18 TRBV18 ASSPELTGLERSRADTQY
TRBJ2-3 15 TRBV4-1 ASSHPPGRGLEDTQY
TRBJ2-7 13 TRBV19 ATAARMSTTDEQY
TRBJ1-6 11 TRBV19 ASTEGSSTPLH
TRBJ2-7 10 TRBV6-5 ASSRQGDEQY
TRBJ1-2 13 TRBV4-1 ASSQDPTGIYGYT
TRBJ1-1 10 TRBV5-4 ASSTGVAEAF
TRBJ1-5 13 TRBV5-1 ASSFEEAGGQPQH
TRBJ1-6 13 TRBV3-1/TRBV3-2 ASRLYGRGLSPLH
TRBJ1-2 10 TRBV28 ASSYSDYGYT
TRBJ2-7 10 TRBV5-1 ASSKDRDEQY
TRBJ1-2 10 TRBV28 ASSRVLRGYT
TRBJ2-1 14 TRBV7-9 ASSAQTQDSYNEQF
TRBJ1-4 14 TRBV18 ASSSLPGATNEKLF